A selection of T cell receptor beta chains follows, all from one sample in a study of human T cells and chemical hapten exposure. One entry per CDR3 protein results from TCRdb running MiXCR on the RACE reads. The sample contains approximately 59,000 distinct CDR3 sequences, approximately 6.2% of which appear only once. Sequencing was performed on whole blood. The receptor source for this set is a female donor in good health. Some clones in this sample may be carry-over from other donors' samples. Each CDR3 is given with its conserved first and last residue. Each record gives: D gene, J gene, V gene, clone size, CDR3 protein, CDR3 DNA. The D gene is left open where the match is weak. Some rows have no size entry. The others give once, few or many, or a class for an expanded clone.

>NA|TRBJ2-3|TRBV5-1|many
CASSSGGFTDTQYF
TGCGCCAGCAGCTCCGGGGGCTTCACAGATACGCAGTATTTT
>NA|TRBJ1-2|TRBV20-1|many
CSARVSQSYGYTF
TGCAGTGCTAGAGTGTCCCAGTCCTATGGCTACACCTTC
>TRBD2|TRBJ2-3|TRBV7-2|many
CASSLAREGRVWSTDTQYF
TGTGCCAGCAGCTTAGCGCGGGAGGGCCGAGTGTGGAGCACAGATACGCAGTATTTT
>NA|TRBJ1-2|TRBV9|many
CASSVGELNYGYTF
TGTGCCAGCAGCGTAGGGGAACTAAACTATGGCTACACCTTC
>NA|TRBJ1-1|TRBV14|few
CASSQVRLREGKAFF
TGTGCCAGCAGCCAAGTGAGGTTAAGGGAAGGTAAAGCTTTCTTT
>NA|TRBJ1-2|TRBV19|few
CASSILRGQANYGYTF
TGTGCCAGTAGTATATTACGGGGGCAAGCTAACTATGGCTACACCTTC
>TRBD1|TRBJ1-4|TRBV28|few
CASSSHRGQGEKLFF
TGTGCCAGCAGTTCACACAGGGGGCAAGGGGAAAAACTGTTTTTT
>TRBD1|TRBJ2-5|TRBV28|many
CASSWTGEETQYF
TGTGCCAGCAGTTGGACAGGGGAAGAGACCCAGTACTTC
>TRBD2|TRBJ2-3|TRBV28|few
CASSGLAGGPTDTQYF
TGTGCCAGCAGTGGACTAGCGGGAGGCCCCACAGATACGCAGTATTTT
>NA|TRBJ2-5|TRBV20-1|few
CSALPRGHQETQYF
TGCAGTGCTCTTCCTCGGGGACACCAAGAGACCCAGTACTTC
>TRBD1|TRBJ2-1|TRBV6-2/TRBV6-3|few
CASGTGQGKGWEQFF
TGTGCCAGCGGTACGGGACAGGGGAAGGGGTGGGAGCAGTTCTTC
>TRBD1|TRBJ1-5|TRBV6-1|NA
CASERGTGGNQPQHF
TGTGCCAGCGAACGCGGGACAGGCGGAAATCAGCCCCAGCATTTT
>NA|TRBJ1-4|TRBV20-1|few
CSASRLRDNEKLFF
TGCAGTGCTAGTCGATTGAGGGATAATGAAAAACTGTTTTTT
>TRBD1|TRBJ1-1|TRBV13|few
CASSYGQGTNMNTEAFF
TGTGCCAGCAGCTACGGACAGGGGACCAACATGAACACTGAAGCTTTCTTT
>NA|TRBJ1-4|TRBV27|many
CASSEDPRGGEKLFF
TGTGCCAGCAGTGAGGACCCCCGGGGAGGTGAAAAACTGTTTTTT
>TRBD1|TRBJ2-1|TRBV5-1|NA
CASSLGTGEGEQFF
TGCGCCAGCAGCTTGGGGACAGGCGAGGGTGAGCAGTTCTTC
>NA|TRBJ2-1|TRBV6-2/TRBV6-3|many
CASSPFRASWEQFF
TGTGCCAGCAGCCCCTTTCGGGCGTCCTGGGAGCAGTTCTTC
>NA|TRBJ2-5|TRBV29-1|NA
CSVRPGDKGGETQYF
TGCAGCGTTAGGCCAGGCGATAAAGGGGGAGAGACCCAGTACTTC
>TRBD2|TRBJ2-1|TRBV11-2|many
CASSPGLAGNEQFF
TGTGCCAGCAGCCCGGGACTAGCGGGAAATGAGCAGTTCTTC